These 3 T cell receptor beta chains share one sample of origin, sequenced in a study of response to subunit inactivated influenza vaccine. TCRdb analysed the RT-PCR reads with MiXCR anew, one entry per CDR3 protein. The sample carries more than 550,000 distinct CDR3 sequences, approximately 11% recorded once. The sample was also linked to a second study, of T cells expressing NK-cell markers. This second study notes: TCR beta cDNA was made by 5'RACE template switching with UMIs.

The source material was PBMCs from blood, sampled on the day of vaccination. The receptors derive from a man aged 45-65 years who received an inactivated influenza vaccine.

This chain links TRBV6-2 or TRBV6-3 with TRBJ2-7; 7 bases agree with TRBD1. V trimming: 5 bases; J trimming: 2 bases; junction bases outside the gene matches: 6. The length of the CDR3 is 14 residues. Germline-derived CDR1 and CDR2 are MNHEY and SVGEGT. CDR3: CASSRQGSPYEQYF. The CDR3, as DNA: TGTGCCAGCAGTAGACAGGGATCTCCCTACGAGCAGTACTTC.

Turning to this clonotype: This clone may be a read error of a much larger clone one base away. For the CDR3, the DNA is TGTGCCAGCAGCCACCCAACCACCTGGGAGCTGTTTTTT. It encodes CASSHPTTWELFF. The J gene is TRBJ2-2, the V gene TRBV3-1; D unresolved. Germline V gives CDR1 LGHDT, CDR2 YNNKEL (reference sequence). The length of the CDR3 is 13 residues.

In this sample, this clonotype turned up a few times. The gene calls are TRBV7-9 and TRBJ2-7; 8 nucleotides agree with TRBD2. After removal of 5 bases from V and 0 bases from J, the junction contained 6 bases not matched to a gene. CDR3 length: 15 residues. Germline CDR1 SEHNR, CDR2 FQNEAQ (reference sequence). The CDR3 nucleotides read TGTGCCAGCAGCCATTTACGGGAGGGCTCCTACGAGCAGTACTTC. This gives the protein CASSHLREGSYEQYF.